This passage covers 11 T cell receptor beta chains from one sample sequenced in a study of cytotoxic CD8 clonotypes in ibrutinib-treated CLL (dated by TCRdb to the early 2020s). To prepare the library, the immunoSEQ multiplex PCR assay was applied. TCRdb took over this immuneACCESS table, retaining in-frame rearrangements with V and J assigned. Such tables are incomplete; in checked studies, under half of the missing clones stem from an unresolved V gene, and the remainder is unexplained. The sample table records hundreds of thousands of clones; nearly 80% of these occur just once. The ten largest clones take up more than 9.5% of the sample. Interpreted using the paper, the time point label stands for: more than 10 months on ibrutinib. Source: PBMCs, taken after 12 months of ibrutinib treatment. The source of these receptors is a human donor with chronic lymphocytic leukemia.

The J gene is TRBJ1-2, the V gene TRBV18, with a possible D match to TRBD1 (6 bases). The V end was cut by 0 bases, the J end by 7 bases, with 12 bases between. The CDR3 has 14 amino acids. The germline V gene encodes CDR1 KGHSH and CDR2 LQKENI. The CDR3 DNA sequence: TGTGCCAGCTCACCACCGATGGGGGCGGGTGGCTACACCTTC. Protein sequence: CASSPPMGAGGYTF. The full variable domain, with the rest looked up from reference TRBV18 and TRBJ1-2, is NAGVMQNPRHLVRRRGQEARLRCSPMKGHSHVYWYRQLPEEGLKFMVYLQKENIIDESGMPKERFSAEFPKEGPSILRIQQVVRGDSAAYFCASSPPMGAGGYTFGSGTRLTVV.

This clone was detected a few times. The J gene is TRBJ1-1, the V gene TRBV28; weak D call: TRBD1 (5 bases). Trimming stripped 4 bases from V and 1 base from J, with 16 bases between. Germline assignment: CDR1 MDHEN and CDR2 SYDVKM. CDR3 length: 16 residues. CDR3 residues: CASSSAVAGPNTEAFF. The CDR3 DNA reads TGTGCCAGCAGTTCTGCTGTGGCGGGACCGAACACTGAAGCTTTCTTT.

The chain joins TRBV5-1 to TRBJ2-3, with D possibly TRBD2 on 7 matching bases. This CDR3 is 17 amino acids long. Germline CDR1 SGHRS, CDR2 YFSETQ. V shed 4 bases and J shed 1 base, with 19 bases lying between them. The CDR3: CASSPPGASGRTDTQYF. CDR3 sequence (DNA): TGCGCCAGCAGCCCGCCGGGGGCTAGCGGACGCACAGATACGCAGTATTTT.

This clone was detected many times. The chain has TRBV6-1 and TRBJ1-5; 9 bases line up with TRBD1. The V segment lost 2 bases and the J segment 4 bases; nucleotides outside the gene matches: 3. The CDR3 extends over 15 amino acids. Germline lookup yields CDR1 MNHNS and CDR2 SASEGT. The CDR3 nucleotides are TGTGCCAGCAGTGAATTACAGGGGGCGAATCAGCCCCAGCATTTT. This sequence encodes CASSELQGANQPQHF.

The rearrangement joins TRBV5-1 to TRBJ1-2; D is possibly TRBD1 (6 bases). The CDR3 has 15 residues. V lost 0 bases and J 2 bases, leaving 11 bases between the germline ends. Germline V gives CDR1 SGHRS, CDR2 YFSETQ. CDR3 nucleotides: TGCGCCAGCAGCTTGGATGGGGGGGCGAACTATGGCTACACCTTC. It specifies CASSLDGGANYGYTF.

V gene TRBV30 combines with J gene TRBJ1-2, with no clear D. In germline, CDR1 is GTSNPN, CDR2 SVGIG (reference sequence). The CDR3 is 12 residues long. V was trimmed by 8 bases and J by 3 bases, leaving 13 bases between them. The CDR3 DNA reads TGTGCCGGTCAGGTCGTTGACTATGGCTACACCTTC. Its translation: CAGQVVDYGYTF.

The rearrangement joins TRBV2 to TRBJ1-4; D possibly corresponds to TRBD1 (6 bases). Germline-derived CDR1 and CDR2 are SNHLY and FYNNEI. V was trimmed by 6 bases and J by 7 bases, leaving 18 bases between them. The CDR3 loop spans 15 amino acids. CDR3 in DNA: TGTGCCAGCAGGGAGATACAGGGTGTGGGTGAAAAACTGTTTTTT. Its protein is CASREIQGVGEKLFF. The entire variable domain, with the rest obtained from reference TRBV2 and TRBJ1-4, is as follows: EPEVTQTPSHQVTQMGQEVILRCVPISNHLYFYWYRQILGQKVEFLVSFYNNEISEKSEIFDDQFSVERPDGSNFTLKIRSTKLEDSAMYFCASREIQGVGEKLFFGSGTQLSVL.

This sequence joins TRBV5-4 and TRBJ2-4, with a possible D match to TRBD2 (5 bases). Germline CDR1 reads SGHNT; CDR2 reads YYREEE (reference sequence). Trimming cost V 0 bases and J 5 bases, with 12 bases left between them. The CDR3 loop spans 15 amino acids. CDR3 nucleotide sequence: TGTGCCAGCAGCTTGGATCTAGCTGTCCAAAACATTCAGTACTTC. The encoded protein is CASSLDLAVQNIQYF.

This clone occurred once. This chain links TRBV6-9 with TRBJ2-5; D is ambiguous. The CDR3 runs to 13 residues. CDR1 and CDR2 from the germline V gene are MNHGY and SVAAGI. Trimming shortened V by 1 base and J by 5 bases, and 8 bases separated the two germline ends. The CDR3 spells CASSYFRRETQYF. The CDR3, as DNA: TGTGCCAGCAGTTATTTCCGACGGGAGACCCAGTACTTC.

The CDR3 coding sequence is TGTGCCAGCAAGGGCCCTGGGGAGACCCAGTACTTC. It translates to CASKGPGETQYF. The chain has TRBV2 and TRBJ2-5, with D unclear. CDR3 length equals 12 residues. Germline assignment: CDR1 SNHLY and CDR2 FYNNEI. Deletions cut 7 bases from V and 5 bases from J, with 11 bases between.

The chain has TRBV7-9 and TRBJ1-2; no clear D. Trimming cost V 4 bases and J 6 bases, with 9 bases left between them. This CDR3 is built from 12 residues. The germline V gene encodes CDR1 SEHNR and CDR2 FQNEAQ (reference sequence). Here the CDR3 reads CASSSVVDGYTF. The CDR3 region has the DNA TGTGCCAGCAGCTCTGTTGTTGATGGCTACACCTTC.